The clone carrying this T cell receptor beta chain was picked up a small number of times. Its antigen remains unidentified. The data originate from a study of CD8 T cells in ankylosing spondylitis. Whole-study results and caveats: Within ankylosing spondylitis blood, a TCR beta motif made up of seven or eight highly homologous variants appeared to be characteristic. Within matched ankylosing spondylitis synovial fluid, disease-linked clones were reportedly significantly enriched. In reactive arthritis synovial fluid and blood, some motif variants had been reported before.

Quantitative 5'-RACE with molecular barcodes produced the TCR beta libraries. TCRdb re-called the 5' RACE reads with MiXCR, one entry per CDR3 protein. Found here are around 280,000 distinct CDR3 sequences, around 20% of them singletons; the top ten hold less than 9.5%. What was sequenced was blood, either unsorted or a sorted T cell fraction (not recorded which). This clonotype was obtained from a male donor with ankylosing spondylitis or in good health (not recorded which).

The CDR3 region is CATSREGSLGLGEQFF. In DNA form, the CDR3 reads TGTGCCACCAGCAGAGAGGGCAGTTTGGGTTTGGGGGAGCAGTTCTTC. This chain links TRBV15 with TRBJ2-1; D is uncertain. CDR3 length: 16 residues. Germline V gene data show CDR1 as LNHNV and CDR2 as YYDKDF (reference sequence). V shed 0 bases and J shed 10 bases, with 19 bases lying between them.